This paragraph covers one T cell receptor beta chain sequence. Its antigen is undetermined. The data originate from a study of T cell responses to AZD1222 COVID-19 vaccine. CDR3 length: 15 residues. J lost 3 bases, V lost 2 bases, and 3 bases had no gene match. The germline gives CDR1 SGDLS, CDR2 YYNGEE. Points from the study as a whole: Recipients of AZD1222 seropositive at baseline numbered only five or six.

Assay: immunoSEQ multiplex PCR; the TCRdb copy retains only in-frame clones and omits some. The sample yields 150,000 or so clones, approximately 90% seen once. The rearrangement joins TRBV9 to TRBJ2-3, with 10 bases aligning to TRBD2. The sequence was collected from an adult in good health. The specimen was peripheral blood, collected on day 0 of AZD1222 vaccination. The CDR3 DNA sequence: TGTGCCAGCAGCGTCCTAGCGGGAGTGACAGATACGCAGTATTTT. Protein sequence: CASSVLAGVTDTQYF.